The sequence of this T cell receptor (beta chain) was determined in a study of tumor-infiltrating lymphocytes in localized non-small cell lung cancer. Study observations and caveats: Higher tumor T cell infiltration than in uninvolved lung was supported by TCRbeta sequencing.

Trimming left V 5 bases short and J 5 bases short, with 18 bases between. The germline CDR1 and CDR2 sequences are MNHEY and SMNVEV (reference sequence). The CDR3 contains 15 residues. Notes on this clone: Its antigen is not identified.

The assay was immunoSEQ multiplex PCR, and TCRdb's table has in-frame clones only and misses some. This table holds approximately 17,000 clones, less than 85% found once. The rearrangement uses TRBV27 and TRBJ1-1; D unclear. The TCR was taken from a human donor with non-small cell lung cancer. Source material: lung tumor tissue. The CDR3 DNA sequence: TGTGCCAGCAGTCTAAAACAGACCCTTTTTACTGAAGCTTTCTTT. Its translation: CASSLKQTLFTEAFF.